This record looks at one T cell receptor (beta chain) sequence and its context. What it binds is unknown. The data are from a study of cytomegalovirus exposure and HLA in healthy donors. Findings and limits, study-wide: After further analysis at a later stage, 16,951 TCR beta sequences were associated with HLA alleles at 0.05 false discovery rate.

It was with 60 Vbeta and 13 Jbeta primers that the PCR ran. Clones were sequenced by immunoSEQ multiplex PCR, and TCRdb holds only the in-frame ones, with some missing. The table records about 100,000 clones, under 80% of them present only once. J was trimmed by 4 bases and V by 3 bases; bases with no gene match: 7. The CDR3 has 16 amino acids. Germline lookup yields CDR1 SGHKS and CDR2 YYEKEE (reference sequence). The sequenced sample consisted of PBMCs. The TCR was taken from a woman between 50 and 59 years old in good health and CMV-seropositive. The chain joins TRBV5-5 to TRBJ2-5; 12 nucleotides match TRBD1. The CDR3: CASSSPGQGAGETQYF. The CDR3 coding sequence is TGTGCCAGCAGCTCTCCGGGACAGGGGGCGGGAGAGACCCAGTACTTC.